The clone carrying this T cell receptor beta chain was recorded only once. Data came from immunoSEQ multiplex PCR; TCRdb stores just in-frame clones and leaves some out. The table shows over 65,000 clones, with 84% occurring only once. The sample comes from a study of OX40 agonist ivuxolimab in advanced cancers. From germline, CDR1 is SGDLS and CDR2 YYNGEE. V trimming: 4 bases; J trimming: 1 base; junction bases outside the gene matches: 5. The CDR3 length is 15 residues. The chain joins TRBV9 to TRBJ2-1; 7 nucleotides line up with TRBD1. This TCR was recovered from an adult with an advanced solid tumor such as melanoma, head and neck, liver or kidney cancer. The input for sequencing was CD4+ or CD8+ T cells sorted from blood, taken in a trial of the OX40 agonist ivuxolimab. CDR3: CASSPRDSSYNEQFF. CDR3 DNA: TGTGCCAGCAGCCCCCGGGACAGTTCCTACAATGAGCAGTTCTTC.